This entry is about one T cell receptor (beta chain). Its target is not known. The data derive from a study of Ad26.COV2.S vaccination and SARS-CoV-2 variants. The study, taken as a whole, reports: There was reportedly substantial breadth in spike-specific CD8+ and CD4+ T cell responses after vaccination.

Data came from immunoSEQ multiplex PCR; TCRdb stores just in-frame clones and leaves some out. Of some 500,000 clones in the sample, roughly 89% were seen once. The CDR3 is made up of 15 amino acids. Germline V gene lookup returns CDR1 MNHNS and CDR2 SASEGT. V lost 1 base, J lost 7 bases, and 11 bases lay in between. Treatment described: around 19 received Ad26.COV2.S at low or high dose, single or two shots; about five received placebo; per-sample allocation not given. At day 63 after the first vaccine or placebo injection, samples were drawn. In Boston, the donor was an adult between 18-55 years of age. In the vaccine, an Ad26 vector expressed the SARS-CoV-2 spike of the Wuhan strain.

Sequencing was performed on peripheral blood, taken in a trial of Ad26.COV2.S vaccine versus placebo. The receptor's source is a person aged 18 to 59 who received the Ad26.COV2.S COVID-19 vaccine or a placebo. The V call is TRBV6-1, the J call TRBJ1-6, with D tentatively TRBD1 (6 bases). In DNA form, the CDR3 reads TGTGCCAGCAGTGAAGTAGGGGGAACAAATTCACCCCTCCACTTT. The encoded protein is CASSEVGGTNSPLHF.